This TCR beta chain was retrieved from a study of response to subunit inactivated influenza vaccine. Study-wide results and caveats: It was suggested by the authors that few new T cells are recruited by each seasonal influenza vaccination.

The V end was cut by 2 bases, the J end by 1 base, with 8 bases between. In germline, CDR1 is SGHAT, CDR2 FQNNGV. This CDR3 contains 15 residues. Only a few counts were recorded for this clonotype. Its antigen is currently unknown. TCRdb used MiXCR to reprocess the RT-PCR reads, holding one entry per CDR3 protein. Of a few hundred thousand distinct CDR3 sequences detected, approximately 14% appear once; the ten largest clones hold 11%. This TCR was recovered from a middle-aged man who received an inactivated influenza vaccine. The sequencing here drew on PBMCs from blood, taken about 12 days after vaccination. The gene calls are TRBV11-2 and TRBJ2-2; the D gene is possibly TRBD2 (5 bases). Written as DNA, the CDR3 is TGTGCCAGCAGCTTACCGGGGAGGAACACCGGGGAGCTGTTTTTT. Residues: CASSLPGRNTGELFF.